The source of this TCR beta chain is a study of blood T cells in healthy people across ages. This clonotype was found once. Antigen: not known. Germline V gives CDR1 SGHTA, CDR2 FQGNSA. The CDR3 runs 16 residues. V was cut by 5 bases and J by 5 bases, with 20 bases left in between. A second PCR, run for about 7 to 11 cycles, used a sample-barcoded 5' primer plus a J-beta primer mix. TCRdb redid the calling of the 5' RACE reads with MiXCR, one entry per CDR3 protein. The repertoire holds some 690,000 distinct CDR3 sequences, about 24% seen once, with less than 25% in the top ten. Peripheral blood was drawn, approximately 9.4 milliliters per donor. Study-level results: Diversity estimates drawn from one million T cells were deemed underestimates. Reliance upon unsorted PBMCs precluded definitive naive versus antigen-experienced comparison. Samples with more naive T cells showed higher observed beta diversity.

This sequence was found in a man aged 70-80 years in good health. The sequenced sample was blood. The chain joins TRBV7-2 to TRBJ2-3; weak D call: TRBD2 (7 bases). CDR3 loop: CASSPPNGGLIDTQYF. In nucleotides, the CDR3 is TGTGCCAGCAGCCCCCCCAACGGGGGGCTTATAGATACGCAGTATTTT.